The entry below describes one TCR beta chain. The antigen is not known. The sample belongs to a study of PD-1 blockade in classical Hodgkin lymphoma. Per germline, CDR1 GTSNPN and CDR2 SVGIG (reference sequence). V was pared by 2 bases and J by 0 bases, with 8 bases between. The CDR3 is 14 amino acids. Method: immunoSEQ multiplex PCR; TCRdb's copy keeps in-frame clones and lacks some. The profile covers roughly 40,000 clones, with over 70% appearing a single time and 7% to 9.5% taken by the ten largest. Study findings and constraints: When nivolumab was started under 1 year after ASCT, patients were excluded. Newly diagnosed patients reportedly had lower baseline TCR diversity than healthy donors. There was a significant rise in CD4+ TCR diversity by C4D1, with no such rise for CD8+.

Each of the patients experienced relapse following autologous stem cell transplantation, and their brentuximab vedotin exposure differed. Source: peripheral blood mononuclear cells (PBMCs), taken at baseline. The source is a human donor with classical Hodgkin lymphoma. The J gene is TRBJ2-1, the V gene TRBV30; D is ambiguous. CDR3 sequence (DNA): TGTGCCTGGAGTTTCTCGAGCTCCTACAATGAGCAGTTCTTC. It codes for CAWSFSSSYNEQFF.